These 12 T cell receptor beta chains share one sample of origin, sequenced in a study of Graves' ophthalmopathy and Graves' hyperthyroidism (dated 2018 in TCRdb). Sequencer: Illumina HiSeq 2000. TCR beta CDR3 regions were amplified from RNA transcripts for repertoire sequencing. The first round was an RT-PCR using HTBI primers with the Qiagen OneStep RT-PCR kit, and this first round was followed by a second-round multiplex PCR, then size selection and purification. Clones were called with MiXCR by TCRdb after fastp trimmed the public reads at Q25, and only in-frame beta chains were retained. Rows matching on CDR3 protein sequence are summarized as one entry with the most common DNA and genes. Across this sample there are 360,000 or so distinct CDR3 sequences, with around 19% seen only once. Of the sample, around 1.6% falls within the top ten clones. Sample: peripheral blood. These receptors were obtained from a woman aged 18 to 35 with Graves' ophthalmopathy. Donor details come from another sample of the same person, matched by shared clones.

This clonotype was detected many times. This sequence joins TRBV29-1 and TRBJ2-7; 10 nucleotides match TRBD2. The V and J ends lost 5 bases and 12 bases, in that order; junction bases with no gene match: 4. This CDR3 spans 10 amino acids. Germline V CDR1 and CDR2: SQVTM, ANQGSEA. The CDR3 reads CSVTSGTTYF. The CDR3 coding sequence is TGCAGCGTTACTAGCGGGACTACGTACTTC.

This clonotype has ten or more counts. The rearrangement joins TRBV5-5 to TRBJ2-2, with D unresolved. V dropped 4 bases and J dropped 3 bases, with 13 bases sitting between them. The CDR3 spans 15 residues. From germline, CDR1 is SGHKS and CDR2 YYEKEE (reference sequence). CDR3 protein: CASSVRAPDTGELFF. The CDR3, as DNA: TGTGCCAGCAGCGTTCGGGCTCCCGACACCGGGGAGCTGTTTTTT. Full variable domain (rest looked up from reference TRBV5-5 and TRBJ2-2): DAGVTQSPTHLIKTRGQQVTLRCSPISGHKSVSWYQQVLGQGPQFIFQYYEKEERGRGNFPDRFSARQFPNYSSELNVNALLLGDSALYLCASSVRAPDTGELFFGEGSRLTVL.

This clonotype was detected ten times or more. The V and J genes are TRBV20-1 and TRBJ2-7; D is perhaps TRBD1 (6 bases). V dropped 3 bases and J dropped 4 bases, with 13 bases sitting between them. The CDR3 is 13 amino acids. Germline loops: CDR1 DFQATT, CDR2 SNEGSKA (reference sequence). Written as DNA, the CDR3 is TGCAGTGCTAGGGGTCCCAGGGGATACGAGCAGTACTTC. It specifies CSARGPRGYEQYF.

The chain recombines TRBV7-2 with TRBJ2-7; D is perhaps TRBD1 (6 bases). This CDR3 spans 12 amino acids. Trimming left V 4 bases short and J 6 bases short, with 10 bases between. Germline lookup yields CDR1 SGHTA and CDR2 FQGNSA. CDR3 amino acids: CASSSTGSEQYF. CDR3 coding DNA: TGTGCCAGCAGCTCCACAGGGTCCGAGCAGTACTTC.

This chain uses TRBV12-3 or TRBV12-4 with TRBJ1-2; TRBD1 agrees at 8 bases. J was trimmed by 3 bases and V by 4 bases; bases with no gene match: 10. There are 16 residues in the CDR3. CDR3 in amino acids: CASSSQGAQGDYGYTF. CDR3 nucleotides: TGTGCCAGCAGTTCGCAGGGGGCGCAGGGGGACTATGGCTACACCTTC.

This clonotype occurred many times. The V call is TRBV10-3, the J call TRBJ2-2; 7 bases match TRBD1. Germline values: CDR1 ENHRY, CDR2 SYGVKD. The CDR3 is 16 residues long. V trimming: 0 bases; J trimming: 3 bases; junction bases outside the gene matches: 4. CDR3 nucleotide sequence: TGTGCCATCAGTGAGTCGTGGGGACAGTACACCGGGGAGCTGTTTTTT. Translating gives CAISESWGQYTGELFF.

This clonotype was seen many times. V and J are TRBV6-1 and TRBJ2-2; 7 bases align to TRBD1. The CDR3 runs 14 residues. V shed 6 bases, J shed 6 bases, and the junction held 7 bases outside the gene matches. CDR1 and CDR2 from the germline V gene are MNHNS and SASEGT. CDR3 sequence reads: CASSRRDRAGELFF. In DNA form, the CDR3 reads TGTGCCAGCAGCCGACGTGACAGGGCCGGGGAGCTGTTTTTT.

The chain uses TRBV6-2 or TRBV6-3 and TRBJ2-2; 9 nucleotides line up with TRBD1. Unmatched junction bases numbered 8, after V lost 5 bases and J lost 4 bases. This CDR3 has 16 residues. Germline-derived CDR1 and CDR2 are MNHEY and SVGEGT. The CDR3 reads CASSPGQGISTGELFF. DNA of the CDR3: TGTGCCAGCAGTCCTGGACAGGGGATAAGCACCGGGGAGCTGTTTTTT.

This clonotype was observed many times. The chain combines TRBV6-5 with TRBJ1-2; a possible D gene is TRBD1 (5 bases). Trimming took 1 base from V and 4 from J, leaving 16 bases between them. Germline CDR1 reads MNHEY; CDR2 reads SVGAGI. The CDR3 covers 16 residues. This CDR3 is CASSYWVGDGSYGYTF. CDR3 nucleotide sequence: TGTGCCAGCAGTTACTGGGTGGGGGACGGGTCCTATGGCTACACCTTC.

This clonotype occurred many times. This chain connects TRBV5-8 to TRBJ2-5; TRBD2 might be the D (5 bases). V was pared by 0 bases and J by 7 bases, with 13 bases between. Looked up from germline, CDR1 is SGHTS and CDR2 is YDEGEE. The length of the CDR3 is 14 residues. CDR3 protein: CASSLGVHAGTQYF. Here the CDR3 DNA reads TGTGCCAGCAGCTTGGGGGTCCACGCGGGGACCCAGTACTTC.

The gene calls are TRBV6-1 and TRBJ1-1; TRBD1 matches at 7 bases. This CDR3 is 15 amino acids long. Germline V CDR1 and CDR2: MNHNS, SASEGT. J lost 1 base, V lost 5 bases, and 7 bases had no gene match. The CDR3 region is CASSPYRDRNTEAFF. As DNA, the CDR3 is TGTGCCAGCAGTCCTTACCGGGACAGGAACACTGAAGCTTTCTTT.

This clonotype has just a few counts. The chain carries TRBV24-1 and TRBJ2-2, with TRBD2 matching over 12 bases. CDR3 length: 16 amino acids. The trim removed 4 bases at V and 6 bases at J, leaving 5 bases unmatched. Germline-derived CDR1 and CDR2 are KGHDR and SFDVKD. CDR3 amino acids: CATSDSSGGAPGELFF. The CDR3 nucleotides are TGTGCCACCAGTGACTCTAGCGGGGGGGCCCCCGGGGAGCTGTTTTTT.